The 2 T cell receptor beta chains in this list originate from one sample, sequenced in a study of shared clonotypes between healthy human individuals (dated by TCRdb to the early 2020s). Receptor amplification or capture employed the immunoSEQ multiplex PCR assay. In its TCRdb copy, this immuneACCESS table keeps in-frame sequences only and misses some clones. Where compared with another copy, unresolved V genes explain less than half of these, and the others have no known cause. The sample yields 100,000 or so clones; about 45% were counted once. Over 12% of the sample belongs to the ten largest clones. The material sequenced was PBMCs. The receptor source for this set is a middle-aged woman in good health. Some clones in this sample may be carry-over from other donors' samples.

About this clone: It is likely a read error: a sequence one base away is far more abundant. The chain recombines TRBV29-1 with TRBJ2-7; possibly TRBD1 for D (6 bases). The CDR3 is 13 amino acids. The germline CDR1 and CDR2 sequences are SQVTM and ANQGSEA. The CDR3 spells CSAKRTGSYEQHF. In DNA, the CDR3 is TGCAGCGCCAAGAGAACAGGGTCCTACGAGCAGCACTTC.

The chain joins TRBV10-3 to TRBJ2-7; D is unclear. The CDR3 extends over 11 amino acids. Germline-derived CDR1 and CDR2 are ENHRY and SYGVKD. Trimming stripped 4 bases from V and 5 bases from J, with 6 bases between. CDR3: CAISAGDEQYF. In DNA, the CDR3 is TGTGCCATCAGTGCAGGTGACGAGCAGTACTTC.